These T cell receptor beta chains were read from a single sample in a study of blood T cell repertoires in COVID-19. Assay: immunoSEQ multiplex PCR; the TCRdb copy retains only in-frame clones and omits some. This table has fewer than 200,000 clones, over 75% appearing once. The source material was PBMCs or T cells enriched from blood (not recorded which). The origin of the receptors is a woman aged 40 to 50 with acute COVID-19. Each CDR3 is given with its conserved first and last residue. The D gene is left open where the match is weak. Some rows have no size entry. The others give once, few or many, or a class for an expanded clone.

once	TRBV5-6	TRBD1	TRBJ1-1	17	TGTGCCAGCAGCCCCTTGGACAGGGGGATCTCTTTCCCTGAAGCTTTCTTT	CASSPLDRGISFPEAFF
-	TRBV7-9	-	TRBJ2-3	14	TGTGCCAGCAGCGATAGCGAACAGGGAGATACGCAGTATTTT	CASSDSEQGDTQYF
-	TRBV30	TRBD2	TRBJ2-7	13	TGTGCCTGGAGTGTCAGCGGGAGGGACGAGCAGTACTTC	CAWSVSGRDEQYF
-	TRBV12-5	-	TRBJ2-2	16	TGTGCTAGTGGTTTGGAACGCCAACAGGGAAGCGGGGAGCTGTTTTTT	CASGLERQQGSGELFF
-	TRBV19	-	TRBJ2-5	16	TGTGCCAGTAGTGGGTGGGATAAAGCAGGGCGGCAGACCCAGTACTTC	CASSGWDKAGRQTQYF
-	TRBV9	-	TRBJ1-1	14	TGTGCCAGCAGCGTAGTGGGGGGGGGCACTGAAGCTTTCTTT	CASSVVGGGTEAFF
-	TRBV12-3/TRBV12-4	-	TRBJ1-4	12	TGTGCCAGCAGTCCCGAGGGAAGGGGGCTGTTTTTT	CASSPEGRGLFF
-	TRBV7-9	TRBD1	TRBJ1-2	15	TGTGCCAGCAGCTTAGAGACAGGGATGGCCTATGGCTACACCTTC	CASSLETGMAYGYTF
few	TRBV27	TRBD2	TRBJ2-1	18	TGTGCCAGTACGAGACAGGCTTCAACTAGCGGGAGTTTAGGTGAGCAGTTCTTC	CASTRQASTSGSLGEQFF
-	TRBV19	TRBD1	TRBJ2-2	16	TGTGCCAGTAGTATGATCACAGGGGGTCAAGTCGGGGAGCTGTTTTTT	CASSMITGGQVGELFF
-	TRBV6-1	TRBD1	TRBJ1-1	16	TGTGCCAGCAATGATTTGGAGGGACAGGGGGACACTGAAGCTTTCTTT	CASNDLEGQGDTEAFF
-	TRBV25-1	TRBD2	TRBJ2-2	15	TGTGCCAGCGCCGGACTAGCGGGAGACACCGGGGAGCTGTTTTTT	CASAGLAGDTGELFF
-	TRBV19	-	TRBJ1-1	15	TGTGCCAGTAGTATAGTCCTGAGGGGGAGATCTGAAGCTTTCTTT	CASSIVLRGRSEAFF
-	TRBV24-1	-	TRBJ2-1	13	TGTGCCACCAGTCGGTCCGGGTCAACTGAGCAGTTCTTC	CATSRSGSTEQFF
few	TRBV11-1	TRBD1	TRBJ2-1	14	TGTGCCAGCAGCACCGGGACAGCCTACAATGAGCAGTTCTTC	CASSTGTAYNEQFF
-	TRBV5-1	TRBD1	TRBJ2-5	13	TGCGCCAGCAGCTCGGGACAGGGGGAGACCCAGTACTTC	CASSSGQGETQYF
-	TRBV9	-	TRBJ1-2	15	TGTGCCAGCAGCGTAACCTGGGCTTCTAACTATGGCTACACCTTC	CASSVTWASNYGYTF
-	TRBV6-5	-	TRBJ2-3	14	TGTGCCACAGAAGATAGCGGATCAAGAGATACGCAGTATTTT	CATEDSGSRDTQYF
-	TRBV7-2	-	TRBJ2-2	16	TGTGCCAGCAGCTTAGAAAGACGGGAGAACACCGGGGAGCTGTTTTTT	CASSLERRENTGELFF
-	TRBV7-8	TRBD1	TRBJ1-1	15	TGTGCCAGCAGCTTAACCCTCGGGACAGTTCGTGAAGCTTTCTTT	CASSLTLGTVREAFF
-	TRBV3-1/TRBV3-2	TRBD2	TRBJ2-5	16	TGTGCCAGCAGCGACCGGGGACTAGCGGGACGAGAGACCCAGTACTTC	CASSDRGLAGRETQYF
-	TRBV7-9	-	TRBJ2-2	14	TGTGCCAGCAGCCCCCCCACAGGCGCCGGGGAGCTGTTTTTT	CASSPPTGAGELFF
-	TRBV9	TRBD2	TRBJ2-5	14	TGTGCCAGCAGCGCAGGACTAGCGGGAGAGACCCAGTACTTC	CASSAGLAGETQYF
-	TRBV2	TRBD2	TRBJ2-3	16	TGTGCCAGCAGGCTAGGTCTAGCGGGAGTAAAAGATACGCAGTATTTT	CASRLGLAGVKDTQYF
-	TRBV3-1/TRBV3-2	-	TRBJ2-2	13	TGTGCCAGCAGTTCCGACTCGACCGGGGAGCTGTTTTTT	CASSSDSTGELFF
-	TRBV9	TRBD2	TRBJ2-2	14	TGTGCCAGTCGGACTAGCGTTGGGGAAGGGGAGCTGTTTTTT	CASRTSVGEGELFF
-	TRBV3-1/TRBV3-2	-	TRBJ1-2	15	TGTGCCAGCAGCCAACGTCAAAAGCTTAACTATGGCTACACCTTC	CASSQRQKLNYGYTF
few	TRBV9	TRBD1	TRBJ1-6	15	TGTGCCAGCAGCGTAGCAGGGGGCGAGAGATCACCCCTCCACTTT	CASSVAGGERSPLHF
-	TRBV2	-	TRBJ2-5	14	TGTGCCAGCAGTCGGAGGGGGGGTCGTGAGACCCAGTACTTC	CASSRRGGRETQYF
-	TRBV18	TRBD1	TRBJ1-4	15	TGTGCCAGCTCACCACCGGGACAGGGAAATGAAAAACTGTTTTTT	CASSPPGQGNEKLFF
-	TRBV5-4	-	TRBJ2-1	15	TGTGCCAGCAGCTTGGGACAGGAAGGGCCCAGGGAGCAGTTCTTC	CASSLGQEGPREQFF
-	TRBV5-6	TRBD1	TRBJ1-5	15	TGTGCCAGCAGCTTGGGTGACAGGGGCAATCAGCCCCAGCATTTT	CASSLGDRGNQPQHF
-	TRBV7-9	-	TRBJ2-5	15	TGTGCCAGCAGCTTAGGGCCAGGGTCCGTAGAGACCCAGTACTTC	CASSLGPGSVETQYF
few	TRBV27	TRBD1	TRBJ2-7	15	TGTGCCAGCAGTCCCTCCGGGACAGGGGCCTTCGAGCAGTACTTC	CASSPSGTGAFEQYF
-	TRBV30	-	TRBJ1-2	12	TGTGCCTCGCCCGGGGAAGACTATGGCTACACCTTC	CASPGEDYGYTF
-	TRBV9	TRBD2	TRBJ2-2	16	TGTGCCAGCAGCGTAGCGGGACTAGAATACACCGGGGAGCTGTTTTTT	CASSVAGLEYTGELFF
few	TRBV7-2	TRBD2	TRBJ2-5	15	TGTGCCAGCAGCTTAGGGCCTAGCGGGAGGATGACCCAGTACTTC	CASSLGPSGRMTQYF
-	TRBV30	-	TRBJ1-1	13	TGTGCCTGGAGTGCAGATGAGAACACTGAAGCTTTCTTT	CAWSADENTEAFF
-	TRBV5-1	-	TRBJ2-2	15	TGCGCCAGCAGGTCGTTGCCCTCGGGGACCGGGGAGCTGTTTTTT	CASRSLPSGTGELFF
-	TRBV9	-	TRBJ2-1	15	TGTGCCAGCAGCGTAGAAGGGCTAGCCGGCGGCGGGCAGTTCTTC	CASSVEGLAGGGQFF
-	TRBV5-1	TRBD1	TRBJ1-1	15	TGCGCCAGCAGCTTGGTACAGGGGGCGGGTACTGAAGCTTTCTTT	CASSLVQGAGTEAFF
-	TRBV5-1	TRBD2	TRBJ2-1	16	TGCGCCAGCAGCCCAACCTTAGCGGGAGGGATCAATGAGCAGTTCTTC	CASSPTLAGGINEQFF
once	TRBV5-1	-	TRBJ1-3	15	TGCGCCAGCAGCTTAGAAACCAACAGGGGAAACACCATATATTTT	CASSLETNRGNTIYF
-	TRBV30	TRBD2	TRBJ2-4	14	TGTGCCTGGAGTGGAACTAGCGGGAAAAACATTCAGTACTTC	CAWSGTSGKNIQYF
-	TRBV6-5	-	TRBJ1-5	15	TGTGCCAGCAGATCAGGGGCCGGTAGCAATCAGCCCCAGCATTTT	CASRSGAGSNQPQHF